This entry lists 13 T cell receptor beta chains sequenced from one sample in a study of CD8 T cells in Susac syndrome. The RNA input was about 0.5 to 1 ug, and it was reverse transcribed with random hexamers. Each CDR3 protein gets one entry after TCRdb re-called the immunoSEQ multiplex PCR reads with MiXCR. The table has tens of thousands of distinct CDR3 sequences, more than 85% seen once. The sequenced material came from CD8+ T cells from PBMCs. The receptors shown here come from a human donor in good health.

This clonotype appeared a few times. The rearrangement links TRBV27 to TRBJ2-7; 11 nucleotides agree with TRBD1. CDR3 length: 14 amino acids. Germline CDR1 reads MNHEY; CDR2 reads SMNVEV (reference sequence). After removal of 3 bases from V and 5 bases from J, the junction contained 3 bases not matched to a gene. The CDR3 sequence is CASSLGTGGNEQYF. DNA of the CDR3: TGTGCCAGCAGTTTGGGGACAGGGGGTAACGAGCAGTACTTC.

A single count supports this clonotype. This chain joins TRBV7-2 and TRBJ2-7; D is ambiguous. This CDR3 region has 12 residues. The germline gives CDR1 SGHTA, CDR2 FQGNSA. Trimming removed 5 bases from V and 6 bases from J, with 11 bases in between. CDR3: CASSPFGREQYF. CDR3 in DNA: TGTGCCAGCAGCCCCTTCGGTCGCGAGCAGTACTTC.

This clonotype was detected once. This chain connects TRBV2 to TRBJ2-6; TRBD2 aligns across 8 bases. Trimming cost V 11 bases and J 4 bases; bases outside gene matches: 7. This CDR3 region has 14 residues. Germline loops: CDR1 SNHLY, CDR2 FYNNEI. CDR3 in amino acids: CAPGGAAGANVLTF. CDR3 bases: TGTGCCCCGGGGGGGGCTGCCGGGGCCAACGTCCTGACTTTC.

This chain connects TRBV4-2 to TRBJ2-5; D gene uncertain. Germline V gene sequence: CDR1 LGHNA, CDR2 YNFKEQ. The CDR3 sequence is 15 residues long. Trimming took off 0 bases at V and 5 bases at J, with 13 bases between the two ends. CDR3 in amino acids: CASSQDFETTETQYF. CDR3 DNA sequence: TGTGCCAGCAGCCAAGATTTCGAGACAACCGAGACCCAGTACTTC.

The chain combines TRBV14 with TRBJ2-3; 8 bases are a match to TRBD2. V lost 4 bases, J lost 3 bases, and 9 bases stayed unmatched. CDR3 length: 16 residues. CDR1 SGHDN and CDR2 FVKESK come from the germline V gene. CDR3 nucleotides: TGTGCCAGCAGCCGTTTTTCGGGAGGGCCAACAGATACGCAGTATTTT. Encoded protein: CASSRFSGGPTDTQYF.

This clonotype occurred once. The V and J genes are TRBV20-1 and TRBJ1-5; D gene unclear. CDR3 length: 14 amino acids. The germline gives CDR1 DFQATT, CDR2 SNEGSKA (reference sequence). V lost 3 bases and J 3 bases, leaving 12 bases between the germline ends. For the CDR3, the DNA is TGCAGTGCTAGCCCACTGGGCCCCAATCAGCCCCAGCATTTT. Amino acid sequence: CSASPLGPNQPQHF.

The gene calls are TRBV20-1 and TRBJ2-3; 9 bases fit TRBD2. Germline V gene lookup returns CDR1 DFQATT and CDR2 SNEGSKA (reference sequence). The CDR3 length is 16 residues. After removal of 0 bases from V and 0 bases from J, the junction contained 4 bases not matched to a gene. CDR3 in amino acids: CSARDLAGGSTDTQYF. The CDR3 coding sequence is TGCAGTGCTAGAGATCTCGCGGGAGGGAGCACAGATACGCAGTATTTT.

V and J are TRBV11-2 and TRBJ2-1; 9 nucleotides align to TRBD1. V was pared by 5 bases and J by 9 bases, with 5 bases of the junction left unmatched. The germline V gene encodes CDR1 SGHAT and CDR2 FQNNGV. CDR3 size: 13 residues. For the CDR3, the DNA is TGTGCCAGCAGCATCCTGACAGGGGGTGAGCAGTTCTTC. This sequence encodes CASSILTGGEQFF.

J is TRBJ2-1 and V is TRBV29-1; D is uncertain. Trimming took off 4 bases at V and 8 bases at J, with 6 bases between the two ends. From germline, CDR1 is SQVTM and CDR2 ANQGSEA. The CDR3 extends over 10 amino acids. CDR3 region: CSVARDEQFF. The CDR3 DNA follows: TGCAGCGTTGCCCGGGATGAGCAGTTCTTC.

The rearrangement uses TRBV7-9 and TRBJ2-7; D remains ambiguous. CDR1 and CDR2 (germline): SEHNR, FQNEAQ (reference sequence). With 4 bases removed from V and 1 base from J, the gap between germline ends came to 11 bases. CDR3 length: 14 amino acids. The CDR3 DNA reads TGTGCCAGCAGCTATGACGACGGTTCCTACGAGCAGTACTTC. Its translation: CASSYDDGSYEQYF.

CDR3 bases: TGCGCCAGCAGTGACCCCCACGGGTCCTACAATGAGCAGTTCTTC. This encodes CASSDPHGSYNEQFF. The chain combines TRBV10-2 with TRBJ2-1; D remains unclear. With 3 bases removed from V and 1 base from J, the gap between germline ends came to 10 bases. CDR1 and CDR2 (germline): WSHSY, SAAADI. This CDR3 is 15 amino acids long.

The chain uses TRBV4-1 and TRBJ1-5; D unclear. Trimming stripped 3 bases from V and 7 bases from J, with 10 bases between. CDR3 size: 13 residues. The germline CDR1 and CDR2 sequences are MGHRA and YSYEKL. The CDR3 coding sequence is TGCGCCAGCAGCCAGGCGGCAGCCCAGCCCCAGCATTTT. Its protein product is CASSQAAAQPQHF.

The chain uses TRBV7-8 and TRBJ2-7, with a tentative D call TRBD2 (6 bases). With 0 bases removed from V and 3 bases from J, the gap between germline ends came to 12 bases. The germline V gene has CDR1 SGHVS and CDR2 FQNEAQ. This CDR3 has 15 amino acids. The CDR3 bases are TGTGCCAGCAGCTTAGCCGGGAGTCGGGGCTACGAGCAGTACTTC. Amino acid sequence: CASSLAGSRGYEQYF.